What follows are 13 T cell receptor beta chains derived from one specimen sequenced in a study of CXCR3-negative and CXCR3-positive naive CD8 T cells. Study-wide results and limits: Naive cells positive for CXCR3 carried more hydrophobic TRB CDR3s than CXCR3-negative ones.

These TCRs are of unknown antigen specificity. UMI-labeled TRB cDNA libraries were prepared by 5' RACE. TCRdb reworked the 5' RACE reads into one entry per CDR3 protein, no DNA. The specimen's table records about 60,000 distinct CDR3 sequences. The source material was naive CXCR3+ CD8+ T cells from blood. This sample's subset: CD45RO-CCR7+CD27+CD95- naive CD8+ T cells expressing CXCR3 (TNR3+). Source of these receptors: a human donor in good health. Some clones in this sample may be carry-over from other donors' samples.

The rearrangement joins TRBV6-5 to TRBJ2-3. The CDR3 runs 13 residues. Germline CDR1 reads MNHEY; CDR2 reads SVGAGI. The CDR3 protein is CASSLSSTDTQYF.

The V gene is TRBV4-1, the J gene TRBJ2-1. The CDR3 length is 14 residues. The V gene's germline CDR1 is MGHRA and CDR2 YSYEKL. The CDR3 loop is CASSLTGTYNEQFF.

The genes are TRBV10-3 and TRBJ2-7; TCRdb lists TRBD1, though no DNA is available to test this call. Germline-derived CDR1 and CDR2 are ENHRY and SYGVKD. This CDR3 comprises 14 residues. The CDR3 region is CAISEALAAYEQYF.

The rearrangement joins TRBV7-9 to TRBJ2-3; TCRdb outputs TRBD2, but without DNA this stays unchecked. Germline CDR1 SEHNR, CDR2 FQNEAQ (reference sequence). This CDR3 region has 17 residues. The CDR3 protein is CASSRTSGDRFTDTQYF.

The genes are TRBV7-3 and TRBJ2-7. The CDR3 has 14 amino acids. Germline CDR1 is SGHTA and CDR2 is FQGTGA. CDR3 amino acids: CASSLTGDTYEQYF.

This rearrangement joins TRBV27 to TRBJ2-1; the TRBD2 assignment by TCRdb is unverifiable without DNA. Germline V CDR1 and CDR2: MNHEY, SMNVEV (reference sequence). This CDR3 is 16 amino acids long. This CDR3 is CASSSITSGLYNEQFF.

CDR3: CASSPVTVTGELFF. The chain couples TRBV7-9 to TRBJ2-2. The germline V gene encodes CDR1 SEHNR and CDR2 FQNEAQ (reference sequence). The length of the CDR3 is 14 residues.

This chain connects TRBV7-6 to TRBJ2-1; TCRdb reports TRBD1, a call that lacks DNA to check it against. Germline V gene lookup returns CDR1 SGHVS and CDR2 FNYEAQ. The CDR3 contains 16 residues. CDR3 protein: CASSLASAAGPNEQFF.

V gene TRBV7-9 combines with J gene TRBJ1-1. Looked up from germline, CDR1 is SEHNR and CDR2 is FQNEAQ (reference sequence). This CDR3 is built from 12 residues. CDR3 sequence: CASSSSSTEAFF.

The gene calls are TRBV7-2 and TRBJ2-5. This CDR3 comprises 13 residues. The V gene's germline CDR1 is SGHTA and CDR2 FQGNSA. CDR3: CASSSRGLETQYF.

The chain combines TRBV19 with TRBJ2-1; TCRdb's D call, TRBD2, is unchecked because there is no DNA. Germline-derived CDR1 and CDR2 are LNHDA and SQIVND (reference sequence). This CDR3 has 14 residues. CDR3 amino acids: CASSIGTSYNEQFF.

The V gene is TRBV4-3, the J gene TRBJ1-2; TCRdb's D call of TRBD1 is untestable without DNA. The CDR3 is 15 residues long. Germline CDR1 reads LGHNA; CDR2 reads YSLEER. This CDR3 reads CASSVGPRGNYGYTF.

The chain uses TRBV12-3 or TRBV12-4 and TRBJ1-3; the TCRdb call, TRBD1, lacks DNA for checking. The CDR3 is 13 amino acids. The CDR3 reads CASSFNQGVTIYF.